The 23 T cell receptor beta chains below all came from one sample that was sequenced in a study of blood T cell repertoires in COVID-19. Data came from immunoSEQ multiplex PCR; TCRdb stores just in-frame clones and leaves some out. The table records approximately 210,000 clones, about four fifths of them present only once. The sample comprised PBMCs or T cells enriched from blood (not recorded which). These receptors all stem from a woman between 45 and 65 years old with acute COVID-19.

The chain employs TRBV15 and TRBJ1-1; 8 nucleotides agree with TRBD1. The V segment lost 0 bases and the J segment 2 bases; nucleotides outside the gene matches: 11. The CDR3 is 18 amino acids. Looked up from germline, CDR1 is LNHNV and CDR2 is YYDKDF (reference sequence). The CDR3 is CATSRDRSQGAVNTEAFF. The CDR3, as DNA: TGTGCCACCAGCAGAGATAGGTCTCAGGGGGCTGTTAACACTGAAGCTTTCTTT.

The chain is built from TRBV18 and TRBJ2-1, with D possibly matching TRBD1 (5 bases). This CDR3 contains 15 residues. The V end was cut by 1 base, the J end by 5 bases, with 12 bases between. Germline CDR1 reads KGHSH; CDR2 reads LQKENI. In DNA, the CDR3 is TGTGCCAGCTCACCACTGAGGAGCAGGGACAATGAGCAGTTCTTC. Its translation: CASSPLRSRDNEQFF.

The chain links TRBV19 to TRBJ2-1; 12 positions agree with TRBD2. This CDR3 is 16 amino acids long. V was clipped by 5 bases and J by 9 bases; unmatched bases: 11. The germline gives CDR1 LNHDA, CDR2 SQIVND (reference sequence). As DNA, the CDR3 is TGTGCCAGTAGTTCAATGACAACTAGCGGGGGGTCTGAGCAGTTCTTC. It is translated as CASSSMTTSGGSEQFF.

This rearrangement joins TRBV20-1 to TRBJ1-2; no clear D gene. This CDR3 spans 11 amino acids. V lost 4 bases and J 4 bases, leaving 7 bases between the germline ends. Germline CDR1 and CDR2: DFQATT and SNEGSKA (reference sequence). DNA for the CDR3: TGCAGTGCTATACGGGGCTATGGCTACACCTTC. Translating gives CSAIRGYGYTF.

J is TRBJ2-7 and V is TRBV4-1; the D gene is possibly TRBD1 (6 bases). Trimming cost V 8 bases and J 1 base, with 12 bases left between them. Germline V gene lookup returns CDR1 MGHRA and CDR2 YSYEKL. The CDR3 length is 13 residues. The CDR3 bases are TGCGCCAGCCGACAGGTCGGGTCCTACGAGCAGTACTTC. Its translation is CASRQVGSYEQYF.

This chain links TRBV5-6 with TRBJ2-7; 9 bases align to TRBD2. Unmatched junction bases numbered 3, after V lost 6 bases and J lost 2 bases. Germline CDR1 is SGHDT and CDR2 is YYEEEE. This CDR3 is built from 13 residues. For the CDR3, the DNA is TGTGCCAGCAACGCGGGAGGGCCCTACGAGCAGTACTTC. Its translation: CASNAGGPYEQYF.

The chain combines TRBV9 with TRBJ2-7; no definite D call. Trimming removed 3 bases from V and 0 bases from J, with 10 bases in between. The CDR3 contains 14 residues. Germline V gene data show CDR1 as SGDLS and CDR2 as YYNGEE. CDR3 in amino acids: CASSAGTNSYEQYF. The CDR3, as DNA: TGTGCCAGCAGCGCCGGTACTAACTCCTACGAGCAGTACTTC.

The chain joins TRBV24-1 to TRBJ2-7; TRBD2 might be the D (6 bases). Germline V gene data show CDR1 as KGHDR and CDR2 as SFDVKD. V was clipped by 2 bases and J by 0 bases, with 13 bases between them. The CDR3 extends over 16 amino acids. CDR3: CATSDSGLGSSYEQYF. DNA of the CDR3: TGTGCCACCAGTGATTCGGGACTGGGATCCTCCTACGAGCAGTACTTC.

This rearrangement joins TRBV12-3 or TRBV12-4 to TRBJ1-1, with D possibly matching TRBD1 (5 bases). This CDR3 has 13 residues. The V end lost 1 base, the J end lost 7 bases, and 10 bases lay between the germline ends. CDR3 bases: TGTGCCAGCAGTTTAGTCAGGGCAGGTGAAGCTTTCTTT. It encodes CASSLVRAGEAFF.

This chain connects TRBV18 to TRBJ1-1; 11 bases fit TRBD1. Germline CDR1 KGHSH, CDR2 LQKENI. V lost 3 bases to trimming and J lost 6 bases; unmatched junction nucleotides: 6. This CDR3 is built from 15 residues. DNA of the CDR3: TGTGCCAGCTCACCCGAGGGACAGGGGGGCGCTGAAGCTTTCTTT. As protein: CASSPEGQGGAEAFF.

V is TRBV7-9 and J is TRBJ2-5; a weak D match, TRBD1 (6 bases). The V gene's germline CDR1 is SEHNR and CDR2 FQNEAQ (reference sequence). Deletions cut 1 base from V and 6 bases from J, with 15 bases between. CDR3 size: 15 residues. In DNA form, the CDR3 reads TGTGCCAGCAGCTTAGGGGCAGGGGATATTAAGACCCAGTACTTC. Amino acid sequence: CASSLGAGDIKTQYF.

The V and J genes are TRBV7-8 and TRBJ1-2; possible D gene TRBD1, 6 bases. The CDR3 loop spans 13 amino acids. The germline gives CDR1 SGHVS, CDR2 FQNEAQ. Trimming took off 5 bases at V and 11 bases at J, with 18 bases between the two ends. The CDR3, as DNA: TGTGCCAGCAGCCAGGAAACCGGGACATCTTACACCTTC. Its protein product is CASSQETGTSYTF.

The chain joins TRBV24-1 to TRBJ2-7; D is ambiguous. V lost 2 bases, J lost 2 bases, and 9 bases lay in between. CDR1 is KGHDR, CDR2 SFDVKD, per germline. The CDR3 has 14 amino acids. The CDR3 region has the DNA TGTGCCACCAGTGATTCGGCCAGGACCTACGAGCAGTACTTC. It translates to CATSDSARTYEQYF.

Worth noting for this clone: Other DNA sequences in this specimen translate into the identical CDR3. The chain is built from TRBV5-1 and TRBJ2-7; TRBD1 might be the D (6 bases). CDR1 is SGHRS, CDR2 YFSETQ, per germline. CDR3 length: 14 residues. V lost 3 bases and J 0 bases, leaving 10 bases between the germline ends. The CDR3 reads CASSSWTDSYEQYF. The DNA for the CDR3 is TGCGCCAGCAGCTCATGGACAGACTCCTACGAGCAGTACTTC. The full variable domain, with the rest looked up from reference TRBV5-1 and TRBJ2-7, is KAGVTQTPRYLIKTRGQQVTLSCSPISGHRSVSWYQQTPGQGLQFLFEYFSETQRNKGNFPGRFSGRQFSNSRSEMNVSTLELGDSALYLCASSSWTDSYEQYFGPGTRLTVT.

The chain employs TRBV9 and TRBJ2-7; 7 bases agree with TRBD2. Germline V gene sequence: CDR1 SGDLS, CDR2 YYNGEE. V dropped 0 bases and J dropped 0; count of bases not matched to a gene: 3. This CDR3 comprises 15 residues. The CDR3 region has the DNA TGTGCCAGCAGCGTAGGGGGGGACTACTCCTACGAGCAGTACTTC. The encoded protein is CASSVGGDYSYEQYF.

J is TRBJ1-2 and V is TRBV19, with D unresolved. Germline V gives CDR1 LNHDA, CDR2 SQIVND (reference sequence). V was trimmed by 0 bases and J by 4 bases, leaving 15 bases between them. This CDR3 comprises 16 residues. The CDR3 loop reads CASSIEGPTAIYGYTF. CDR3 DNA: TGTGCCAGTAGTATAGAGGGCCCTACGGCTATCTATGGCTACACCTTC.

The chain is built from TRBV28 and TRBJ1-3; D not certain. Germline-derived CDR1 and CDR2 are MDHEN and SYDVKM. CDR3 length equals 14 residues. V lost 6 bases, J lost 2 bases, and 11 bases lay in between. The CDR3 region has the DNA TGTGCCAGCAGCCCCCACCCAGCTGGAAACACCATATATTTT. Its translation: CASSPHPAGNTIYF.

This clone has just one count. This chain connects TRBV10-3 to TRBJ2-3, with 8 nucleotides matching TRBD1. Germline V lookup: CDR1 ENHRY, CDR2 SYGVKD. V was clipped by 3 bases and J by 4 bases; unmatched bases: 6. The CDR3 consists of 15 residues. The CDR3 reads CAISDSGTGSDTQYF. CDR3 DNA sequence: TGTGCCATCAGTGATTCCGGGACAGGCTCAGATACGCAGTATTTT.

The chain combines TRBV5-1 with TRBJ2-2, with D possibly being TRBD1 (5 bases). CDR1 is SGHRS and CDR2 is YFSETQ in the germline V gene. Trimming stripped 1 base from V and 5 bases from J, with 12 bases between. The CDR3 runs to 15 residues. The CDR3 spells CASSLFSRVTGELFF. The CDR3 region has the DNA TGCGCCAGCAGCTTGTTTTCCAGGGTGACCGGGGAGCTGTTTTTT. The full variable domain, with the rest looked up from reference TRBV5-1 and TRBJ2-2, is KAGVTQTPRYLIKTRGQQVTLSCSPISGHRSVSWYQQTPGQGLQFLFEYFSETQRNKGNFPGRFSGRQFSNSRSEMNVSTLELGDSALYLCASSLFSRVTGELFFGEGSRLTVL.

The chain is built from TRBV7-2 and TRBJ1-1, with a tentative D call TRBD1 (5 bases). Trimming took 1 base from V and 10 from J, leaving 13 bases between them. CDR3 size: 13 residues. Germline assignment: CDR1 SGHTA and CDR2 FQGNSA. The CDR3 sequence: CASSLDIRGGAFF. CDR3 nucleotides: TGTGCCAGCAGCTTAGATATAAGGGGTGGAGCTTTCTTT.

J is TRBJ2-4 and V is TRBV6-5; 10 bases line up with TRBD1. Trimming at V came to 6 bases and at J to 10 bases, leaving 12 bases not matched to a gene. The germline CDR1 and CDR2 sequences are MNHEY and SVGAGI. The CDR3 spans 15 residues. The CDR3 protein is CASRRQGAGGWIQYF. CDR3 coding DNA: TGTGCCAGCAGGCGACAGGGGGCTGGCGGGTGGATTCAGTACTTC.

The chain has TRBV27 and TRBJ2-3; D perhaps matches TRBD2 (5 bases). V gave up 0 bases and J gave up 0 bases, with 13 bases separating them. Germline V gene lookup returns CDR1 MNHEY and CDR2 SMNVEV (reference sequence). The CDR3 sequence is 17 residues long. CDR3 nucleotide sequence: TGTGCCAGCAGTTTATCCCCTAGCCCCTTGAGCACAGATACGCAGTATTTT. It encodes CASSLSPSPLSTDTQYF.

The rearrangement joins TRBV11-2 to TRBJ2-5; TRBD2 matches 16 bases. This CDR3 is built from 18 residues. Germline CDR1 and CDR2: SGHAT and FQNNGV. Losses at the gene ends were 5 bases for V and 4 bases for J; bases not matched to a gene: 10. CDR3 nucleotides: TGTGCCAGCAGCCATGGGACTAGCGGGAGGGCCCGGATAGAGACCCAGTACTTC. This gives the protein CASSHGTSGRARIETQYF.